This is a list of T cell receptor beta chains from one sample in a study of beta chain features in type 1 diabetes. Libraries were prepared by immunoSEQ multiplex PCR; TCRdb keeps only in-frame clonotypes and omits some of them. The sample lists some 150,000 clones, 9.5% to 10% occurring once. The material sequenced was central memory CD4+ T cells from blood. These receptors originate from a woman in her thirties or forties in good health. The conserved cysteine and the conserved F or W are not part of the CDR3 here. Expanded clones get a size class; other rows say once, few or many, or leave the size out.

j_gene | v_gene | abundance | CDR3aa
TRBJ2-3 | TRBV6-5 | few | ASTGHESTDTQY
TRBJ2-3 | TRBV7-7 | few | ASSGLVRGPVRDTQY
TRBJ1-1 | TRBV11-2 | . | ASSLGTGNTEAF
TRBJ2-7 | TRBV12-5 | . | ASGQGSYMEQY
TRBJ1-4 | TRBV10-2 | . | ASSSTRTTNEKLF
. | TRBV7-2 | . | ASSLRGLAGDSYEQY
TRBJ2-1 | TRBV29-1 | few | SVDSSAWVEQF
TRBJ2-3 | TRBV11-3 | few | ASSSGVGTDTQY
TRBJ1-2 | TRBV19 | . | ASTIGGLRGGYT
TRBJ1-2 | TRBV6-5 | few | ASSYGDSYGYT
TRBJ2-7 | TRBV9 | few | ASSGGTGRTHEQY
TRBJ1-6 | TRBV18 | few | ASSPLPGQGDSPLH
TRBJ1-2 | TRBV5-1 | . | ASSTGDRDSQSGYT
TRBJ2-3 | TRBV4-1 | few | ASSQSKAGGSTDTQY
TRBJ2-5 | TRBV7-2 | many | ASSLEPKTQY
TRBJ1-4 | TRBV29-1 | few | SVEAGTGGFSGKLF
TRBJ2-1 | TRBV6-6 | few | ASIGTGPNEQF
TRBJ1-6 | TRBV18 | . | ASKGQGNSPLH
TRBJ2-3 | TRBV2 | . | AGSGLAGEAQY
TRBJ1-2 | TRBV11-3 | . | ASSLTSGWGYT
TRBJ2-5 | TRBV21-1 | few | ASSKGRTGQETQY
TRBJ1-4 | TRBV11-2 | . | ASSPPGKEEKLF
TRBJ2-5 | TRBV7-2 | . | ASTSSEETQY
TRBJ2-3 | TRBV6-5 | . | ASSRTGVTDTQY